The clone carrying this TCR beta chain was observed many times. Its antigen remains unknown. These data originate in a study of T cells after yellow fever vaccination. Study-wide points: Abundant clonotypes (contaminants from the bulk population) could be present in FACS-sorted repertoires.

The study made its TCR cDNA through 5'RACE template switching. That step introduced a universal primer site along with UMIs. TCRdb re-called the 5' RACE reads with MiXCR, one entry per CDR3 protein. The data hold about 210,000 distinct CDR3 sequences, with around 6.7% observed a single time. Germline CDR1 and CDR2: DFQATT and SNEGSKA (reference sequence). V was trimmed by 3 bases and J by 2 bases, leaving 8 bases between them. The CDR3 spans 13 residues. The sample consisted of CD4+ T cells sorted from PBMCs, taken on the day of the yellow fever booster vaccination. This chain connects TRBV20-1 to TRBJ2-1; unclear D gene. The receptor comes from a man aged 25 to 40 who received the YFV17D yellow fever vaccine. The CDR3 DNA sequence: TGCAGTGCTAGCTCAGGAACCTACAATGAGCAGTTCTTC. Encoded protein: CSASSGTYNEQFF.